This TCR beta chain was observed in a study of blood T cell repertoires in COVID-19 (dated by TCRdb to 2018 to 2021). General notes on the study: Samples from collaborators originated in the United States, Italy and Spain and spanned both the acute and convalescent phases of COVID-19. A freely available public database, intended as a resource for researchers studying the immune response to SARS-CoV-2, is where the repertoires were released. The material from the prospective study consisted of cDNA or gDNA derived from T cells, B-cell-depleted T cells, or PBMCs. HLA class I and class II types, where available, came from metadata supplied by the sample provider rather than from assay-based typing. Subjects who had been exposed to COVID-19, were actively infected with it, or had recovered from it provided the deeply sampled blood TCRbeta repertoires that made up the dataset. Sample metadata almost always included a de-identified subject ID, COVID-19 status, age in years and sex. Samples came from the ongoing ImmuneRACE study (first 160 participants) plus 1,254 subjects from 6 global collaborators.

The immunoSEQ Assay, a bias-controlled multiplex PCR, was used to amplify TCRbeta CDR3 regions from genomic DNA. The study's own analysis went as follows. Within the assay, amplification of reference gene primers was used to estimate how many nucleated cells each sample contained. Sequence reads were collapsed and filtered to measure the absolute abundance of every unique TCRbeta CDR3 rearrangement. For each sample, productive Simpson clonality was calculated as the square root of Simpson's diversity index over productive rearrangements. The source is immuneACCESS, and TCRdb retained only in-frame sequences with V and J called. Part of the clones is not carried over; for the studies checked, unresolved V genes explain less than half of this, and the remainder is unexplained. V and J calls and clone size come straight from that table; D and trimming were deduced from the DNA. For this sample the table gives roughly 230,000 clones, of which around four fifths were detected only once. The ten most abundant clones make up 10% of the sample.

General study outcomes and caveats: How much clinical and demographic metadata was included differed by source and by participant, and the metadata was provided uncurated.

Of note for this clone: This clone's antigen is unknown. Per-base qualities were not stored, and no clone one base away is much larger.

One collaborating source in Seattle enrolled patients during active infection and followed them longitudinally through the course of disease. Whole blood was collected in K2EDTA tubes by collaborating institutions according to the institutions' own protocols. Collaborator samples were shipped for TCRbeta analysis as frozen whole blood, isolated PBMCs, or DNA extracted from either sample type. Reading from cysteine to phenylalanine, the CDR3 counts 14 amino acids. Just CDR3 DNA is preserved here, 42 bases in frame from base 1. The trim is 3 bases for V and 1 base for J, with a gap of 9 bases between the germline ends. The germline V gene yields SGHAT for CDR1 and FQNNGV for CDR2.

The TCR comes from an elderly woman with COVID-19, enrolled during active disease. Sequenced input: peripheral blood. The chain employs TRBV11-2 and TRBJ2-5; the D gene is perhaps TRBD2, from 6 matching bases. The DNA is as follows: TGTGCCAGCAGCTTGGGACTGCTCCAAGAGACCCAGTACTTC. Its product reads: CASSLGLLQETQYF. The CDR3, completed at both ends by the reference TRBV11-2 and TRBJ2-5 genes, gives the full variable domain EAGVAQSPRYKIIEKRQSVAFWCNPISGHATLYWYQQILGQGPKLLIQFQNNGVVDDSQLPKDRFSAERLKGVDSTLKIQPAKLEDSAVYLCASSLGLLQETQYFGPGTRLLVL.